This T cell receptor (beta chain) emerged from a study of molecular identifiers for immune sequencing clone quantification. The CDR3 covers 14 residues. Trimming pared 3 bases from V and 7 bases from J, leaving 18 bases between. Germline lookup yields CDR1 DFQATT and CDR2 SNEGSKA (reference sequence). This clonotype was detected only a few times. Antigen unknown. TCRdb re-called the PCR reads through MiXCR, storing one row per CDR3 protein. The repertoire includes 550,000 to 750,000 distinct CDR3 sequences, 20% of them detected once, and about 0.9% sits in the top ten. Study-wide results and caveats: Spiked Jurkat TCR RNA equal to one cell could reportedly be picked out among some 1 million naive cells. In naive cells, under 1% of molecules belonged to clones above 20 RNA copies, against over 97% in effector cells.

This receptor was obtained from a human donor in good health. Some libraries in this study had Jurkat cell RNA spiked in. Sequencing was carried out using naive CD8+ T cells from blood, with Jurkat cell RNA spiked in. Stated subset: FACS-sorted CD8+CD4-CCR7+CD45RA+ naive T cells. The rearrangement joins TRBV20-1 to TRBJ1-2, with D tentatively TRBD1 (5 bases). CDR3 nucleotide sequence: TGCAGTGCTAGGGGGACCCATTTTTTCGGTGGCTACACCTTC. This sequence encodes CSARGTHFFGGYTF.